These T cell receptor beta chains were read from a single sample in a study of ipilimumab plus nivolumab after autologous stem cell transplantation. Some clones are missing from TCRdb's copy, which holds only in-frame ones; the method was immunoSEQ multiplex PCR. The table includes around 20,000 clones, 74% detected once. The sample consisted of PBMCs, taken in a trial of ipilimumab plus nivolumab as post-transplant consolidation. The receptors were sampled from a male donor with diffuse large B-cell lymphoma. Each CDR3 is given with its conserved first and last residue. The order of the fields is clone size, V gene, D gene, J gene, CDR3 DNA, CDR3 protein. A D gene is named only where the DNA matches it firmly. For some rows the clone size is stated as once, few or many, or as a class when expanded; others skip it.

clone size: -; V gene: TRBV5-1; D gene: TRBD1; J gene: TRBJ2-3; CDR3 DNA: TGCGCCAGCAGCTCGACGGGGACAGGGGGAGTAGATACGCAGTATTTT; CDR3 protein: CASSSTGTGGVDTQYF
clone size: -; V gene: TRBV6-6; D gene: -; J gene: TRBJ2-7; CDR3 DNA: TGTGCCAGCAGTAGGGGTGGAACCCTTAACTACGAGCAGTACTTC; CDR3 protein: CASSRGGTLNYEQYF
clone size: medium-sized; V gene: TRBV11-2; D gene: TRBD1; J gene: TRBJ2-3; CDR3 DNA: TGTGCCAGCAGCGACCGGGACAGGGCAGGAGATACGCAGTATTTT; CDR3 protein: CASSDRDRAGDTQYF
clone size: few; V gene: TRBV5-1; D gene: TRBD1; J gene: TRBJ2-5; CDR3 DNA: TGCGCCAGCAGCAGCGACAGGGTAGGGCAAGAGACCCAGTACTTC; CDR3 protein: CASSSDRVGQETQYF
clone size: once; V gene: TRBV7-2; D gene: -; J gene: TRBJ2-7; CDR3 DNA: TGTGCCAGCAGCTTAGGCGGGGAGAGGTACGAGCAGTACTTC; CDR3 protein: CASSLGGERYEQYF
clone size: -; V gene: TRBV29-1; D gene: -; J gene: TRBJ2-7; CDR3 DNA: TGCAGCGTGGGACAATATCGCTACGAGCAGTACTTC; CDR3 protein: CSVGQYRYEQYF
clone size: -; V gene: TRBV11-2; D gene: TRBD1; J gene: TRBJ2-2; CDR3 DNA: TGTGCCAGCAGCTATACAGGGGGCACCGGGGAGCTGTTTTTT; CDR3 protein: CASSYTGGTGELFF
clone size: -; V gene: TRBV11-3; D gene: -; J gene: TRBJ1-2; CDR3 DNA: TGTGCCAGCAGCTTAGACGCTAGCGGCTACACCTTC; CDR3 protein: CASSLDASGYTF
clone size: -; V gene: TRBV29-1; D gene: TRBD2; J gene: TRBJ2-5; CDR3 DNA: TGCAGCGTTTCTCTCTTTCGGGCTAGCGGAAGAGAGACCCAGTACTTC; CDR3 protein: CSVSLFRASGRETQYF
clone size: -; V gene: TRBV23-1; D gene: TRBD1; J gene: TRBJ2-6; CDR3 DNA: TGCGCCAGCAGTCGGCCGGGACAGGGGGCGTCTGGGGCCAACGTCCTGACTTTC; CDR3 protein: CASSRPGQGASGANVLTF
clone size: -; V gene: TRBV7-6; D gene: TRBD1; J gene: TRBJ2-1; CDR3 DNA: TGTGCCAGCAGCTCAGCGCTTTCGTCCGGGCAGGGGGCGATTTCTGAGCAGTTCTTC; CDR3 protein: CASSSALSSGQGAISEQFF
clone size: -; V gene: TRBV5-4; D gene: -; J gene: TRBJ1-1; CDR3 DNA: TGTGCCAGCAGCGGGTCCAGGGGGAACACTGAAGCTTTCTTT; CDR3 protein: CASSGSRGNTEAFF
clone size: -; V gene: TRBV6-1; D gene: TRBD1; J gene: TRBJ2-4; CDR3 DNA: TGTGCCAGCAGTGAAGCGGGACAGCGAAACATTCAGTACTTC; CDR3 protein: CASSEAGQRNIQYF
clone size: -; V gene: TRBV5-1; D gene: TRBD1; J gene: TRBJ1-4; CDR3 DNA: TGCGCCAGCAGCCCGGGACAGGGGGGTGAAAAACTGTTTTTT; CDR3 protein: CASSPGQGGEKLFF
clone size: -; V gene: TRBV7-6; D gene: TRBD2; J gene: TRBJ2-1; CDR3 DNA: TGTGCCAGCAGCTTTTACCAGGGAGGGGAGTTATCCTACAATGAGCAGTTCTTC; CDR3 protein: CASSFYQGGELSYNEQFF
clone size: -; V gene: TRBV6-6; D gene: TRBD2; J gene: TRBJ2-3; CDR3 DNA: TGTGCCAGCAGTTACCCGGGGGGGCTCGGAGATACGCAGTATTTT; CDR3 protein: CASSYPGGLGDTQYF
clone size: -; V gene: TRBV29-1; D gene: -; J gene: TRBJ2-1; CDR3 DNA: TGCAGCGCTGCGATTGGGATTAGCTCCTACAATGAGCAGTTCTTC; CDR3 protein: CSAAIGISSYNEQFF
clone size: -; V gene: TRBV27; D gene: TRBD2; J gene: TRBJ2-1; CDR3 DNA: TGTGCCAGTGGAGCAGCGGGGAGTCCCTACAATGAGCAGTTCTTC; CDR3 protein: CASGAAGSPYNEQFF
clone size: -; V gene: TRBV7-2; D gene: -; J gene: TRBJ1-2; CDR3 DNA: TGTGCCAGCAGCTTAGGATGGTCCTATGGCTACACCTTC; CDR3 protein: CASSLGWSYGYTF
clone size: -; V gene: TRBV27; D gene: TRBD1; J gene: TRBJ2-1; CDR3 DNA: TGTGCCAGCAGACATCCGACAGGGGGCTTCTATGATGAGCAGTTCTTC; CDR3 protein: CASRHPTGGFYDEQFF
clone size: -; V gene: TRBV7-2; D gene: -; J gene: TRBJ1-1; CDR3 DNA: TGTGCCAGCAGCCCCAATCGGGTGGGCGGGGGTGGTGAAGCTTTCTTT; CDR3 protein: CASSPNRVGGGGEAFF
clone size: -; V gene: TRBV5-4; D gene: -; J gene: TRBJ1-2; CDR3 DNA: TGTGCCAGCAGCTTCGATACTAACTATGGCTACACCTTC; CDR3 protein: CASSFDTNYGYTF
clone size: -; V gene: TRBV5-1; D gene: -; J gene: TRBJ2-7; CDR3 DNA: TGCGCCAGCAGCTTGGGACAGGCAAGCTACGAGCAGTACTTC; CDR3 protein: CASSLGQASYEQYF
clone size: -; V gene: TRBV11-3; D gene: -; J gene: TRBJ1-2; CDR3 DNA: TGTGCCAGCAGCTTAACGACCAGCACAGTCTATGGCTACACCTTC; CDR3 protein: CASSLTTSTVYGYTF
clone size: -; V gene: TRBV7-9; D gene: -; J gene: TRBJ2-5; CDR3 DNA: TGTGCCAGCAGCTTTGAGGCAGACCAAGAGACCCAGTACTTC; CDR3 protein: CASSFEADQETQYF
clone size: -; V gene: TRBV6-5; D gene: -; J gene: TRBJ2-5; CDR3 DNA: TGTGCCAGCAGTCTTCAGGGGAGTCGGGAAGAGACCCAGTACTTC; CDR3 protein: CASSLQGSREETQYF
clone size: -; V gene: TRBV2; D gene: -; J gene: TRBJ2-2; CDR3 DNA: TGTGCCAGGGAGTCGAGGGAAGGAAGCACCGGGGAGCTGTTTTTT; CDR3 protein: CARESREGSTGELFF
clone size: -; V gene: TRBV7-3; D gene: -; J gene: TRBJ1-4; CDR3 DNA: TGTGCCAGCAGCTCCTCCCGGGGAGGTGCCAAACCCCCAACTAATGAAAAACTGTTTTTT; CDR3 protein: CASSSSRGGAKPPTNEKLFF
clone size: -; V gene: TRBV19; D gene: TRBD1; J gene: TRBJ2-7; CDR3 DNA: TGTGCCAGTAGTATGTCAGGGACAGCCTACGAGCAGTACTTC; CDR3 protein: CASSMSGTAYEQYF
clone size: -; V gene: TRBV5-4; D gene: TRBD1; J gene: TRBJ1-2; CDR3 DNA: TGTGCCAGCAGCCCGGGACAGGTCTATGGCTACACCTTC; CDR3 protein: CASSPGQVYGYTF
clone size: -; V gene: TRBV23-1; D gene: -; J gene: TRBJ1-2; CDR3 DNA: TGCGCCAGCAGTCAATCGGGAGGATATGACTATGGCTACACCTTC; CDR3 protein: CASSQSGGYDYGYTF
clone size: -; V gene: TRBV7-8; D gene: -; J gene: TRBJ1-5; CDR3 DNA: TGTGCCAGCAGCTTTACGGACCTCAGTGATCAGCCCCAGCATTTT; CDR3 protein: CASSFTDLSDQPQHF
clone size: -; V gene: TRBV5-1; D gene: TRBD2; J gene: TRBJ2-1; CDR3 DNA: TGCGCCAGCAGCCCAGGACTAGCGGGAGCAAATGAGCAGTTCTTC; CDR3 protein: CASSPGLAGANEQFF
clone size: -; V gene: TRBV5-6; D gene: TRBD1; J gene: TRBJ2-5; CDR3 DNA: TGTGCCAGCAGCAGGGGACAGGGGGAGACCCAGTACTTC; CDR3 protein: CASSRGQGETQYF
clone size: -; V gene: TRBV27; D gene: -; J gene: TRBJ2-5; CDR3 DNA: TGTGCCAGCAGTCGGGGAGGTCAAGAGACCCAGTACTTC; CDR3 protein: CASSRGGQETQYF
clone size: few; V gene: TRBV10-2; D gene: -; J gene: TRBJ2-2; CDR3 DNA: TGCGCCAGCGCAACAGTGAACACCGGGGAGCTGTTTTTT; CDR3 protein: CASATVNTGELFF
clone size: -; V gene: TRBV27; D gene: -; J gene: TRBJ2-7; CDR3 DNA: TGTGCCAGCAGTTTATCGGCCAGCACCTACGAGCAGTACTTC; CDR3 protein: CASSLSASTYEQYF
clone size: -; V gene: TRBV5-6; D gene: TRBD1; J gene: TRBJ1-2; CDR3 DNA: TGTGCCAGCAGTTGGGACAGGGGGTTGGTTGGCTACACCTTC; CDR3 protein: CASSWDRGLVGYTF
clone size: -; V gene: TRBV4-2; D gene: -; J gene: TRBJ1-4; CDR3 DNA: TGTGCCAGCAGCCAAGAGGGCCCTACTAATGAAAAACTGTTTTTT; CDR3 protein: CASSQEGPTNEKLFF
clone size: -; V gene: TRBV5-4; D gene: -; J gene: TRBJ1-1; CDR3 DNA: TGTGCCAGCAGCTTGATGGGGGCGAACACTGAAGCTTTCTTT; CDR3 protein: CASSLMGANTEAFF
clone size: -; V gene: TRBV15; D gene: -; J gene: TRBJ1-6; CDR3 DNA: TGTGCCACCAGCAGACCCCAAGGGAATTCACCCCTCCACTTT; CDR3 protein: CATSRPQGNSPLHF
clone size: -; V gene: TRBV6-1; D gene: TRBD2; J gene: TRBJ2-5; CDR3 DNA: TGTGCCAGCGACCGACTAGCAAAAGAGACCCAGTACTTC; CDR3 protein: CASDRLAKETQYF